Described below is a single T cell receptor (beta chain) sequence and its context. Only one count was recorded for this clone. This receptor's antigen is unknown. Base qualities were left out, and no much larger clone turns up one base away. The CDR3 holds 13 amino acids from the cysteine to the phenylalanine. Only the CDR3 portion is preserved as DNA: 39 bases, with reading frame beginning at the first base. V lost 6 bases and J lost 2 bases; the stretch between them is 11 bases long. CDR1 and CDR2 are drawn from the germline V gene: SQVTM, ANQGSEA. Library prep was done by the immunoSEQ multiplex PCR assay. Regarding the original processing steps: A statistical classification framework was built to diagnose cytomegalovirus status from the catalog of TCR beta chain sequences. Imported from immuneACCESS, the table was reduced by TCRdb to in-frame sequences with V and J called. These copies leave out some clones; in studies compared against another copy, an unresolved V gene accounts for under half, and the cause of the remainder is not known. Clone size and the V and J calls come from that table; the DNA yielded D and trimming. This sample lists fewer than 70,000 clones; roughly 94% were detected once. 5.8% of the sample is in the top ten clones.

The source of the sample is a study of cytomegalovirus exposure and HLA in healthy donors (TCRdb year 2017). A note on the overall study: The 700 or so repertoires of the first cohort and the 95 to 150 validation repertoires were produced on the same platform, according to a later analysis. The study aimed to test whether signatures of past pathogen exposure could be identified by cataloging public T cell receptors. Along with the roughly 610-subject first cohort, a separate validation cohort of roughly 110 different subjects was used. To predict cytomegalovirus infection status, the study combined high-throughput TCR immunosequencing, statistical association of individual TCRs with disease status, and machine learning. What the authors observed across the whole study: A total of 150 to 200 TCR beta chains were listed by the study as associated with cytomegalovirus. All 120 or so repertoires were used to score co-occurrence in the validation cohort in a later analysis, because that analysis had no HLA typing for the cohort. In vitro tests confirmed that a few of the cytomegalovirus-associated TCR beta chains recognize cytomegalovirus antigens. A later analysis found that TCRs clustered in the first cohort also tended to co-occur in the 120 validation repertoires, with 94% of cluster scores above 0. The authors suggested that the approach could potentially be generalized to other disease states and immunological phenotypes. While some public TCRs were present in many individuals, most TCR sequences turned up only very rarely across donors. The classifier was reported to diagnose cytomegalovirus status with high specificity and sensitivity in both the original and validation cohorts.

Donors formed part of the validation cohort, which comprised some 120 subjects and was distinct from the first cohort of under 850 subjects. This clonotype originated in a woman in her late teens or twenties in good health and CMV-seropositive. The sample consisted of PBMCs. Here the chain combines TRBV29-1 and TRBJ1-3; no confident D gene assignment can be made. The CDR3 here reads CSVGSGAGNTIYF. The nucleotide sequence reads as follows: TGCAGCGTGGGGTCCGGGGCTGGAAACACCATATATTTT.